These T cell receptor beta chains were read from a single sample in a study of blood T cell repertoires in COVID-19. Only in-frame clones appear in the TCRdb table, and some are missing; sequencing was by immunoSEQ multiplex PCR. This sample has fewer than 80,000 clones, with roughly 92% found just once. Sequences were obtained from peripheral blood. The receptors were gathered from a human donor in a cohort sampled during active COVID-19. CDR3s include the opening cysteine and the closing phenylalanine or tryptophan. The order of the fields is J gene, clone size, D gene, V gene, CDR3 protein, CDR3 DNA. A D gene is named only where the DNA matches it firmly. Clone size is shown for a subset of rows, as once, few, many or a class of expanded clone.

j_call: TRBJ1-5; clone_size: -; d_call: -; v_call: TRBV18; cdr3_aa: CASSRAPNTPQHF; cdr3_nt: TGTGCCAGCTCACGGGCACCTAACACACCCCAGCATTTT
j_call: TRBJ2-7; clone_size: -; d_call: -; v_call: TRBV21-1; cdr3_aa: CASSKGSGGVSYEQYF; cdr3_nt: TGTGCCAGCAGCAAAGGGTCCGGGGGAGTCTCCTACGAGCAGTACTTC
j_call: TRBJ2-3; clone_size: -; d_call: TRBD2; v_call: TRBV4-2; cdr3_aa: CASSPGTSGSSTDTQYF; cdr3_nt: TGTGCCAGCAGCCCAGGTACTAGCGGATCTAGCACAGATACGCAGTATTTT
j_call: TRBJ2-7; clone_size: -; d_call: -; v_call: TRBV29-1; cdr3_aa: CSVRRDAREQYF; cdr3_nt: TGCAGCGTTCGGCGGGATGCGCGCGAGCAGTACTTC
j_call: TRBJ1-4; clone_size: -; d_call: TRBD1; v_call: TRBV11-1; cdr3_aa: CASSRSGQAYEKLFF; cdr3_nt: TGTGCCAGCAGCAGATCGGGACAGGCTTATGAAAAACTGTTTTTT
j_call: TRBJ1-3; clone_size: -; d_call: -; v_call: TRBV5-6; cdr3_aa: CASSLRPGNTIYF; cdr3_nt: TGTGCCAGCAGCTTGCGTCCTGGAAACACCATATATTTT
j_call: TRBJ2-7; clone_size: -; d_call: -; v_call: TRBV5-8; cdr3_aa: CASSFQQIYEQYF; cdr3_nt: TGTGCCAGCAGCTTCCAACAGATTTACGAGCAGTACTTC
j_call: TRBJ1-4; clone_size: -; d_call: -; v_call: TRBV4-1; cdr3_aa: CASSRRQNNEKLFF; cdr3_nt: TGCGCCAGCAGCCGACGACAGAATAATGAAAAACTGTTTTTT
j_call: TRBJ1-1; clone_size: -; d_call: -; v_call: TRBV7-9; cdr3_aa: CASSWDKGTEAFF; cdr3_nt: TGTGCCAGCAGCTGGGACAAGGGGACTGAAGCTTTCTTT
j_call: TRBJ1-1; clone_size: -; d_call: TRBD1; v_call: TRBV27; cdr3_aa: CASSTSLTGDGAFF; cdr3_nt: TGTGCCAGCAGCACCTCCTTGACAGGGGACGGAGCTTTCTTT
j_call: TRBJ2-4; clone_size: -; d_call: -; v_call: TRBV9; cdr3_aa: CASSEAGTRDIQYF; cdr3_nt: TGTGCCAGCAGCGAAGCCGGGACTCGGGACATTCAGTACTTC
j_call: TRBJ2-5; clone_size: -; d_call: TRBD2; v_call: TRBV11-2; cdr3_aa: CASSYLTSGSQETQYF; cdr3_nt: TGTGCCAGCAGCTACTTGACTAGCGGGTCACAAGAGACCCAGTACTTC
j_call: TRBJ2-1; clone_size: -; d_call: TRBD1; v_call: TRBV9; cdr3_aa: CASSVGTGGHYNEQFF; cdr3_nt: TGTGCCAGCAGCGTAGGCACAGGGGGCCACTACAATGAGCAGTTCTTC
j_call: TRBJ1-2; clone_size: -; d_call: TRBD1; v_call: TRBV13; cdr3_aa: CASSRGTGREDGYTF; cdr3_nt: TGTGCCAGCAGCCGCGGGACAGGTCGTGAGGATGGCTACACCTTC
j_call: TRBJ2-3; clone_size: -; d_call: -; v_call: TRBV7-8; cdr3_aa: CASSLARIVRRTDTQYF; cdr3_nt: TGTGCCAGCAGCTTAGCGCGGATCGTTCGTAGGACAGATACGCAGTATTTT
j_call: TRBJ2-3; clone_size: -; d_call: TRBD2; v_call: TRBV5-1; cdr3_aa: CASVDRGLAGDTQYF; cdr3_nt: TGCGCCAGCGTCGACCGAGGACTAGCAGGAGATACGCAGTATTTT
j_call: TRBJ2-1; clone_size: -; d_call: TRBD2; v_call: TRBV6-6; cdr3_aa: CASRTSGASYNEQFF; cdr3_nt: TGTGCCAGCAGGACTAGCGGGGCGTCCTACAATGAGCAGTTCTTC
j_call: TRBJ2-5; clone_size: -; d_call: -; v_call: TRBV9; cdr3_aa: CASSVPTNGGPYGETQYF; cdr3_nt: TGTGCCAGCAGCGTACCCACAAATGGAGGGCCCTATGGGGAGACCCAGTACTTC
j_call: TRBJ2-7; clone_size: -; d_call: TRBD2; v_call: TRBV4-2; cdr3_aa: CASSLVRAGPGHEQYF; cdr3_nt: TGTGCCAGCAGCCTCGTAAGAGCGGGACCTGGACACGAGCAGTACTTC
j_call: TRBJ1-5; clone_size: -; d_call: -; v_call: TRBV3-1/TRBV3-2; cdr3_aa: CASSQVVEGPQHF; cdr3_nt: TGTGCCAGCAGCCAAGTGGTCGAGGGGCCCCAGCATTTT
j_call: TRBJ1-2; clone_size: once; d_call: TRBD1; v_call: TRBV2; cdr3_aa: CASSVDRVYGYTF; cdr3_nt: TGTGCCAGCAGTGTGGACAGGGTATATGGCTACACCTTC
j_call: TRBJ2-1; clone_size: -; d_call: TRBD2; v_call: TRBV11-2; cdr3_aa: CAGSLSGGLNEQFF; cdr3_nt: TGTGCCGGCAGCCTATCGGGAGGGCTCAATGAGCAGTTCTTC
j_call: TRBJ1-4; clone_size: -; d_call: -; v_call: TRBV2; cdr3_aa: CASRRDGETKLFF; cdr3_nt: TGTGCCAGCAGGCGGGACGGCGAAACAAAACTGTTTTTT
j_call: TRBJ1-2; clone_size: few; d_call: TRBD1; v_call: TRBV7-9; cdr3_aa: CASSKTDGTEPSGYTF; cdr3_nt: TGTGCCAGCAGCAAAACGGATGGGACAGAGCCTTCTGGCTACACCTTC
j_call: TRBJ1-5; clone_size: few; d_call: TRBD1; v_call: TRBV19; cdr3_aa: CASSLGQISNQPQHF; cdr3_nt: TGTGCCAGTAGCTTGGGACAGATTAGCAATCAGCCCCAGCATTTT
j_call: TRBJ2-7; clone_size: -; d_call: TRBD1; v_call: TRBV6-5; cdr3_aa: CASSLGQMNEQYF; cdr3_nt: TGTGCCAGCAGTTTGGGACAGATGAACGAGCAGTACTTC
j_call: TRBJ1-1; clone_size: -; d_call: -; v_call: TRBV10-3; cdr3_aa: CASHQGPTNTEAFF; cdr3_nt: TGTGCCAGCCACCAGGGGCCGACGAACACTGAAGCTTTCTTT
j_call: TRBJ2-5; clone_size: -; d_call: -; v_call: TRBV19; cdr3_aa: CASSTHIRTNMETQYF; cdr3_nt: TGTGCCAGTAGTACCCACATCCGTACCAATATGGAGACCCAGTACTTC
j_call: TRBJ1-5; clone_size: -; d_call: -; v_call: TRBV2; cdr3_aa: CASSGQYSNQPQHF; cdr3_nt: TGTGCCAGCAGTGGCCAGTATAGCAATCAGCCCCAGCATTTT
j_call: TRBJ1-5; clone_size: few; d_call: TRBD1; v_call: TRBV7-9; cdr3_aa: CASSVTGDNQPQHF; cdr3_nt: TGTGCCAGCAGCGTAACAGGGGATAATCAGCCCCAGCATTTT
j_call: TRBJ2-7; clone_size: -; d_call: -; v_call: TRBV7-9; cdr3_aa: CASSLPLAGDSYEQYF; cdr3_nt: TGTGCCAGCAGCTTACCTTTGGCTGGTGATTCCTACGAGCAGTACTTC
j_call: TRBJ2-7; clone_size: -; d_call: TRBD1; v_call: TRBV24-1; cdr3_aa: CATSDRAGGEQYF; cdr3_nt: TGTGCCACCAGTGATCGGGCAGGGGGCGAGCAGTACTTC
j_call: TRBJ1-4; clone_size: few; d_call: -; v_call: TRBV7-9; cdr3_aa: CASSFSEKLFF; cdr3_nt: TGTGCCAGCAGCTTCAGTGAAAAACTGTTTTTT
j_call: TRBJ2-5; clone_size: once; d_call: TRBD2; v_call: TRBV18; cdr3_aa: CASSPPLAGGKETQYF; cdr3_nt: TGTGCCAGCTCACCACCCCTAGCGGGGGGTAAAGAGACCCAGTACTTC
j_call: TRBJ1-4; clone_size: once; d_call: TRBD1; v_call: TRBV4-1; cdr3_aa: CASSQDQGTGEKLFF; cdr3_nt: TGCGCCAGCAGCCAAGATCAGGGGACAGGAGAAAAACTGTTTTTT
j_call: TRBJ1-6; clone_size: -; d_call: -; v_call: TRBV9; cdr3_aa: CASSGAGEFSPLHF; cdr3_nt: TGTGCCAGCAGCGGGGCAGGGGAATTTTCACCCCTCCACTTT
j_call: TRBJ1-4; clone_size: -; d_call: TRBD1; v_call: TRBV3-1/TRBV3-2; cdr3_aa: CASSDTGTANEKLFF; cdr3_nt: TGTGCCAGCAGCGACACCGGGACAGCTAATGAAAAACTGTTTTTT
j_call: TRBJ1-2; clone_size: -; d_call: -; v_call: TRBV27; cdr3_aa: CATRTISYGYTF; cdr3_nt: TGTGCCACCCGAACCATTAGCTATGGCTACACCTTC